This T cell receptor (beta chain) was recorded in a study of T-cell memory formation after mild COVID-19. This clonotype was detected only a few times. What it recognizes is unknown. Findings and caveats of the study: CD4/CD8 balance held among clones contracting day 15 to 85, and later expanders leaned CD4+.

Germline CDR1 is SGHKS and CDR2 is YYEKEE (reference sequence). This CDR3 is built from 14 residues. The V gene lost 2 bases and the J gene lost 1 base, with 9 bases spanning the gap. TCRdb processed the 5' RACE reads anew with MiXCR; each CDR3 protein has one entry. The profile shows about 470,000 distinct CDR3 sequences, 15% to 20% of them singletons. This receptor was obtained from an adult woman who had mild COVID-19 (a few samples of this study predate the infection). Cell type and time point are not known. Specimen: PBMCs or a T cell subset sorted from them (not recorded which). J is TRBJ1-1 and V is TRBV5-5; no clear D gene. The CDR3 here is CASSFRVWNTEAFF. As DNA, the CDR3 is TGTGCCAGCAGCTTTAGGGTATGGAACACTGAAGCTTTCTTT. Drawing the rest from reference TRBV5-5 and TRBJ1-1, the complete variable domain is DAGVTQSPTHLIKTRGQQVTLRCSPISGHKSVSWYQQVLGQGPQFIFQYYEKEERGRGNFPDRFSARQFPNYSSELNVNALLLGDSALYLCASSFRVWNTEAFFGQGTRLTVV.